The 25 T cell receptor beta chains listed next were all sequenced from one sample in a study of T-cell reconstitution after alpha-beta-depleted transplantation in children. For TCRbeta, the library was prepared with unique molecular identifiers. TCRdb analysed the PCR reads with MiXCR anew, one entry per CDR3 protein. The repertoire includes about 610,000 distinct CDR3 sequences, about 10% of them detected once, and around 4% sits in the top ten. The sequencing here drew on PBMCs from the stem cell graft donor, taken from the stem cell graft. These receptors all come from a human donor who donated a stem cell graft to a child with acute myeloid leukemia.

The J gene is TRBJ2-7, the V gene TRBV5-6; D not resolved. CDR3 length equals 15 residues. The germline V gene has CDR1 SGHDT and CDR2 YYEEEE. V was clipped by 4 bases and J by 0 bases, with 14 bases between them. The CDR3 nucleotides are TGTGCCAGCAGCCGCAGGACGGAACGCTCCTACGAGCAGTACTTC. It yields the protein CASSRRTERSYEQYF.

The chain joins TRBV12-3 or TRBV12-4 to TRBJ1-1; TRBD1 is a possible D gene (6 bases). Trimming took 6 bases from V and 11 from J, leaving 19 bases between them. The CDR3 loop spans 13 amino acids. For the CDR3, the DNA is TGTGCCAGCAGCCCCGGTGGGGGCTCGGATGCTTTCTTT. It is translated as CASSPGGGSDAFF.

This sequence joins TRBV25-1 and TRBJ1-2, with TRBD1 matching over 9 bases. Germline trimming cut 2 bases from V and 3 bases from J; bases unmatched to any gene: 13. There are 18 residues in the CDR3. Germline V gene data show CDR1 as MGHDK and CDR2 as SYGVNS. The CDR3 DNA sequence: TGTGCCAGCAGTGAACTCCTCCTCGGGGACAGGGAAGACTATGGCTACACCTTC. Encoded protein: CASSELLLGDREDYGYTF.

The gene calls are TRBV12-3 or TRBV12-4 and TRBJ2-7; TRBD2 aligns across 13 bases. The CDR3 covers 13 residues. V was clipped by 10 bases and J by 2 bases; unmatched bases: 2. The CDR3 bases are TGTGCCATCACTAGCGGGAGGGCCTACGAGCAGTACTTC. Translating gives CAITSGRAYEQYF.

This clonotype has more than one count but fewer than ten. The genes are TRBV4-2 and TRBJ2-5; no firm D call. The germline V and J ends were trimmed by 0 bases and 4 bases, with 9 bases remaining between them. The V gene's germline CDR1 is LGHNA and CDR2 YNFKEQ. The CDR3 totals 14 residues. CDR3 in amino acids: CASSQEFTGETQYF. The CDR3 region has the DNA TGTGCCAGCAGCCAAGAATTTACGGGAGAGACCCAGTACTTC.

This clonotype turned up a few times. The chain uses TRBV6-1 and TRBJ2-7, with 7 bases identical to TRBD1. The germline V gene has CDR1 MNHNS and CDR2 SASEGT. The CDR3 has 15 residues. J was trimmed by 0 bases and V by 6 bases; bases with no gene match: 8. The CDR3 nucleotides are TGTGCCAGCAGACTAGACAGGGCACCCTCCTACGAGCAGTACTTC. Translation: CASRLDRAPSYEQYF.

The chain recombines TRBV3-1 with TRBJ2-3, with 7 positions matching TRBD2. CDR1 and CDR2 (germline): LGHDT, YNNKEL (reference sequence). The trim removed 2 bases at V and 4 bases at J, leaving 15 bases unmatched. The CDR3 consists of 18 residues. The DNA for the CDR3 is TGTGCCAGCAGCCAACCAGTCGGCGGGGGACCGGGGCCAGATACGCAGTATTTT. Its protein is CASSQPVGGGPGPDTQYF.

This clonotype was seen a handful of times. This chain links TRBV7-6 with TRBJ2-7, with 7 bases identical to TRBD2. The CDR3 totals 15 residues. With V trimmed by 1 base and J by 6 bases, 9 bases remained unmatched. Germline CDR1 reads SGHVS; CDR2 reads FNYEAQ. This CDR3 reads CASSLVLRECPEQYF. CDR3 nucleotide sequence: TGTGCCAGCAGCTTAGTCCTGCGGGAGTGTCCCGAGCAGTACTTC.

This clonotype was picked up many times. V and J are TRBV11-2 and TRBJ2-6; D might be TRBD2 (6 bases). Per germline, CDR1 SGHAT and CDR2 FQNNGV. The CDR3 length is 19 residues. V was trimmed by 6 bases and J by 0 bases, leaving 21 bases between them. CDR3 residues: CASRPSLLGLRSGANVLTF. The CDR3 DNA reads TGTGCCAGCAGACCATCCTTACTGGGACTCCGCTCTGGGGCCAACGTCCTGACTTTC.

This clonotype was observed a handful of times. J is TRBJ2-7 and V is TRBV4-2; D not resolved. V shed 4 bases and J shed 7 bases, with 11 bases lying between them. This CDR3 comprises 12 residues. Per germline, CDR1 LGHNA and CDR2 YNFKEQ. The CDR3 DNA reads TGTGCCAGCAGCCGTAATCAAGGGGAGCAGTACTTC. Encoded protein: CASSRNQGEQYF.

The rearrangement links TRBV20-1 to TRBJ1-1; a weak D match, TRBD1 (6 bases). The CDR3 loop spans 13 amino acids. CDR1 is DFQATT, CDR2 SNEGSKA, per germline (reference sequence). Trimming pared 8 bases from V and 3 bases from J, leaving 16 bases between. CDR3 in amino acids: CSTPKYRDTEAFF. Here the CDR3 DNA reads TGCAGTACACCCAAATACAGGGACACTGAAGCTTTCTTT.

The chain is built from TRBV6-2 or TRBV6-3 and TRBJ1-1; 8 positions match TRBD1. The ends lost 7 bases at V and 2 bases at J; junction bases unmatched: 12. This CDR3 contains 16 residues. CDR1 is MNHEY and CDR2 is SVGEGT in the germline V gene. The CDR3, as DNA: TGTGCCAGCAATCTACGTTGGGACAGGAAAAACACTGAAGCTTTCTTT. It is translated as CASNLRWDRKNTEAFF.

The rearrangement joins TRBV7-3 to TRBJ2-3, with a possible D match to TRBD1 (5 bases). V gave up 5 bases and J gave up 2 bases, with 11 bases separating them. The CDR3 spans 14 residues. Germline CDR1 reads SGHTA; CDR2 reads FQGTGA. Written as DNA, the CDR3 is TGTGCCAGCAGCCTCGACAGAATCACAGATACGCAGTATTTT. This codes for CASSLDRITDTQYF.

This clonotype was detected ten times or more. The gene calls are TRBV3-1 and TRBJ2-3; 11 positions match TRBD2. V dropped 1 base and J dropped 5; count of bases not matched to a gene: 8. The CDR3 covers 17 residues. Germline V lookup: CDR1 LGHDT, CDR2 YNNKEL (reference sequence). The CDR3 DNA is TGTGCCAGCAGCCAAGGAGCAACTAGCGGGAGCCGAGATACGCAGTATTTT. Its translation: CASSQGATSGSRDTQYF.

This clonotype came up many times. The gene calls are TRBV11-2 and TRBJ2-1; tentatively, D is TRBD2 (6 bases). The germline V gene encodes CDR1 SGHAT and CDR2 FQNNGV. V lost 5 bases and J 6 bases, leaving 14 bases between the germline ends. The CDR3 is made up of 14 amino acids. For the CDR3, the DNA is TGTGCCAGCAGCCCCCCAAAGGGAGGCAATGAGCAGTTCTTC. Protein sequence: CASSPPKGGNEQFF.

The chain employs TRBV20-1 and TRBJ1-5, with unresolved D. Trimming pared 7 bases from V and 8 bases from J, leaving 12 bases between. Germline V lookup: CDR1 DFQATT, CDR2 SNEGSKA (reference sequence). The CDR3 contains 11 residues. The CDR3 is CSGAVGEPQHF. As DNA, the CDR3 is TGCAGTGGAGCGGTTGGGGAGCCCCAGCATTTT.

The CDR3 here is CASSSQGSGYEQYF. The CDR3 bases are TGTGCCAGTAGTTCCCAGGGGTCTGGGTACGAGCAGTACTTC. The rearrangement joins TRBV19 to TRBJ2-7; D may be TRBD1 (6 bases). The CDR3 covers 14 residues. The V end lost 5 bases, the J end lost 4 bases, and 15 bases lay between the germline ends. In germline, CDR1 is LNHDA, CDR2 SQIVND (reference sequence).

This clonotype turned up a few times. The CDR3 region has the DNA TGTGCCAGCAGCTTGCAGGTTTCCACAGATACGCAGTATTTT. Its translation is CASSLQVSTDTQYF. This chain joins TRBV7-2 and TRBJ2-3; D gene unclear. The ends were cut back, 3 bases at V and 2 bases at J, with 9 bases in the middle. Germline CDR1 SGHTA, CDR2 FQGNSA. The CDR3 totals 14 residues.

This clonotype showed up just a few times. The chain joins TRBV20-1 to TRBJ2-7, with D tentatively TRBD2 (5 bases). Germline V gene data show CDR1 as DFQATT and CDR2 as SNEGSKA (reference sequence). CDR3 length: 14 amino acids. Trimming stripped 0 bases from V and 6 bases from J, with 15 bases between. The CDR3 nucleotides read TGCAGTGCTAGAGAAAGGGCGGGTCCGGGCGAGCAGTACTTC. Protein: CSARERAGPGEQYF.

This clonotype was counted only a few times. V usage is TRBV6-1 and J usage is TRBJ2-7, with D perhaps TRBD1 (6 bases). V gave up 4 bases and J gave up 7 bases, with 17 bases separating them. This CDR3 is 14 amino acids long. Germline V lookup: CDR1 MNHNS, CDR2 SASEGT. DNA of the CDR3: TGTGCCAGCAGTGGGGACATCCCTAGAAAGGAGCAGTACTTC. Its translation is CASSGDIPRKEQYF.

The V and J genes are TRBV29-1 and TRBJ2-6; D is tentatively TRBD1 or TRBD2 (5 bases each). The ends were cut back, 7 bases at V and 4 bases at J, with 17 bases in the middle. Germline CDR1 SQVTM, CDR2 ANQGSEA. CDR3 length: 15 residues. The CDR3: CSARTWGSGANVLTF. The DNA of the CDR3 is TGCAGCGCGCGTACATGGGGGAGCGGGGCCAACGTCCTGACTTTC.

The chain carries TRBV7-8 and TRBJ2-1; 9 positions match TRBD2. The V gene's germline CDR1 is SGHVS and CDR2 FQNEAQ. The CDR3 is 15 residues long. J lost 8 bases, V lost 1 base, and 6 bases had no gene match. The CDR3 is CASSLVSGTSYEQFF. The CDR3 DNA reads TGTGCCAGCAGCTTAGTTTCCGGGACTAGCTATGAGCAGTTCTTC.

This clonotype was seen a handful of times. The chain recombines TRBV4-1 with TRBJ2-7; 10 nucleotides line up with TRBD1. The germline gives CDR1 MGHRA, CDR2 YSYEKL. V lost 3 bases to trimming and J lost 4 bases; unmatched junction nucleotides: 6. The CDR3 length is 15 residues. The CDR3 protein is CASSHPGQGDYEQYF. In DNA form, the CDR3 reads TGCGCCAGCAGCCATCCCGGACAGGGGGATTACGAGCAGTACTTC.

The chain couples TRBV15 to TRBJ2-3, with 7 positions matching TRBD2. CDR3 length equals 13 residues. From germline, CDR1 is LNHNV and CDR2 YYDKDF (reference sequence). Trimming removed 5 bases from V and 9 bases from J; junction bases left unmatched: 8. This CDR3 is CATSGGDYPTQYF. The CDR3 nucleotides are TGTGCCACCAGCGGGGGGGACTACCCAACGCAGTATTTT.

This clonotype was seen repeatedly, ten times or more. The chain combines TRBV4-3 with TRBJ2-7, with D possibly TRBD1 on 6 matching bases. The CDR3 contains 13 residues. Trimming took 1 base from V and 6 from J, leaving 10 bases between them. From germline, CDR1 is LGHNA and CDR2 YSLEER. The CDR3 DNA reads TGCGCCAGCAGCCAAGGTACAGGGTTCGAGCAGTACTTC. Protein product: CASSQGTGFEQYF.